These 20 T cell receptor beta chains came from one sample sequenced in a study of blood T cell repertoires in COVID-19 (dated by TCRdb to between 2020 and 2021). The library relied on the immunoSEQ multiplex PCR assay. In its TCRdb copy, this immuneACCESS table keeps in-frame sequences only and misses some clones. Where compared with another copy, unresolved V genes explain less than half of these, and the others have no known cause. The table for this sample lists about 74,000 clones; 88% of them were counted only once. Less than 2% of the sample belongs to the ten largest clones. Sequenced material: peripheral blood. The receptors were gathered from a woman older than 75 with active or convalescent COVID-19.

This CDR3 reads CASRGFEGVPDTQYF. The DNA of the CDR3 is TGCGCCAGCAGGGGTTTCGAGGGGGTCCCAGATACGCAGTATTTT. The chain carries TRBV5-1 and TRBJ2-3; weak D call: TRBD1 (6 bases). V lost 5 bases and J lost 4, with 17 bases in between. The CDR3 covers 15 residues. The germline gives CDR1 SGHRS, CDR2 YFSETQ.

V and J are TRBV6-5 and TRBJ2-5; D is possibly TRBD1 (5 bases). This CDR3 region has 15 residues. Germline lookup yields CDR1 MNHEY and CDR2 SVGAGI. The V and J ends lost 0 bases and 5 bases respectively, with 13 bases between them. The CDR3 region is CASSYSSRGGETQYF. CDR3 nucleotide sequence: TGTGCCAGCAGTTACTCGAGTAGGGGTGGCGAGACCCAGTACTTC.

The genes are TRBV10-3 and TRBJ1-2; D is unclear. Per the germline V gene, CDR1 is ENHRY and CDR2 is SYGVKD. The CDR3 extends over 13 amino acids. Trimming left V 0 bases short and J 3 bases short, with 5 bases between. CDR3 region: CAISESGYYGYTF. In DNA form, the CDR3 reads TGTGCCATCAGTGAGTCCGGGTACTATGGCTACACCTTC.

CDR3 bases: TGTGCCAGCTCTCTTACCGGACAGGGGTTGAACACTGAAGCTTTCTTT. Translating gives CASSLTGQGLNTEAFF. The chain uses TRBV18 and TRBJ1-1, with 9 bases fitting TRBD1. Germline V gives CDR1 KGHSH, CDR2 LQKENI. The V gene end was trimmed by 6 bases and the J gene end by 0 bases; junction bases not matched to a gene: 8. The CDR3 is made up of 16 amino acids.

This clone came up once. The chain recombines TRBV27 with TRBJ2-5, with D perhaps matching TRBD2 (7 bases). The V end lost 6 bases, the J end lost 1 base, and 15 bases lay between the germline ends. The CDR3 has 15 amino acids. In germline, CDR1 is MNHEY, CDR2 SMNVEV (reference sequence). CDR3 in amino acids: CASSPRGTTQETQYF. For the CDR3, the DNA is TGTGCCAGCAGCCCAAGGGGGACTACCCAAGAGACCCAGTACTTC.

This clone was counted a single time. CDR3 sequence (DNA): TGTGCCACCAGCAGAGATACCCGGGTCCAAGAGACCCAGTACTTC. Protein product: CATSRDTRVQETQYF. The chain couples TRBV15 to TRBJ2-5; D gene uncertain. The V end was cut by 0 bases, the J end by 1 base, with 9 bases between. CDR3 length: 15 amino acids. In germline, CDR1 is LNHNV, CDR2 YYDKDF (reference sequence).

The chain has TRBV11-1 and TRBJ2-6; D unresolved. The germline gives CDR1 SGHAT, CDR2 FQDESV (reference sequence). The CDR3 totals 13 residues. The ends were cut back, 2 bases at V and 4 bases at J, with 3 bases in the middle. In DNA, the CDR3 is TGTGCCAGCAGCTTATCGGGGGCCAACGTCCTGACTTTC. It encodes CASSLSGANVLTF.

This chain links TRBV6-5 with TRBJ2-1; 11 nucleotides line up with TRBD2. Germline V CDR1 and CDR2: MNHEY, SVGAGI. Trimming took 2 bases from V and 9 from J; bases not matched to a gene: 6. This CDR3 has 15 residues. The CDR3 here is CASSYGLAGGTEQFF. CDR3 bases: TGTGCCAGCAGTTACGGCCTAGCGGGAGGTACTGAGCAGTTCTTC.

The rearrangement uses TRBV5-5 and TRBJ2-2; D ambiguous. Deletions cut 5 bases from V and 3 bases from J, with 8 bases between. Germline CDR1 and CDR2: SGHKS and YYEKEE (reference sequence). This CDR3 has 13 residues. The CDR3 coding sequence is TGTGCCAGCAGACGGTTGGACACCGGGGAGCTGTTTTTT. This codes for CASRRLDTGELFF.

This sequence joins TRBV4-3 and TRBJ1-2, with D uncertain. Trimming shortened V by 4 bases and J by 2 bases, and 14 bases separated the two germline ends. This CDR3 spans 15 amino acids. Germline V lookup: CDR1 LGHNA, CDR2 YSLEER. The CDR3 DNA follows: TGCGCCAGCAGCCCCCTTATTTCCGGGAACTATGGCTACACCTTC. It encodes CASSPLISGNYGYTF.

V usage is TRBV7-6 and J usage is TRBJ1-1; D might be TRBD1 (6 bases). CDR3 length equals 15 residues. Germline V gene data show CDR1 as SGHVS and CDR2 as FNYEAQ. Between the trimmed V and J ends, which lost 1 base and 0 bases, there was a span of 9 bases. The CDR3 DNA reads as TGTGCCAGCAGCTTAGAACAGGGTATGAACACTGAAGCTTTCTTT. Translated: CASSLEQGMNTEAFF.

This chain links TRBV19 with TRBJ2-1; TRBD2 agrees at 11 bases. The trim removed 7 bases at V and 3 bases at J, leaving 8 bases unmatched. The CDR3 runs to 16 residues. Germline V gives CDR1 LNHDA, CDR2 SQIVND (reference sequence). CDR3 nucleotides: TGTGCCAGTACCCTACTAGCGGGAGAAAACTACAATGAGCAGTTCTTC. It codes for CASTLLAGENYNEQFF.

The CDR3 is CASSNDRGDTGELFF. The CDR3 DNA follows: TGTGCCAGCTCAAATGACAGGGGGGACACCGGGGAGCTGTTTTTT. The chain combines TRBV18 with TRBJ2-2, with 9 bases that match TRBD1. Germline V gene lookup returns CDR1 KGHSH and CDR2 LQKENI. V gave up 5 bases and J gave up 3 bases; unmatched junction bases: 4. This CDR3 comprises 15 residues.

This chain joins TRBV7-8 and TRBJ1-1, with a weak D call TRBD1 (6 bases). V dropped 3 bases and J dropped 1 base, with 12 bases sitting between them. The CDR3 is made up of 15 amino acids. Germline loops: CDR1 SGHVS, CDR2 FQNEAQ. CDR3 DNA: TGTGCCAGCAGCTTCCACAGGGATTCGAACACTGAAGCTTTCTTT. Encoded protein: CASSFHRDSNTEAFF.

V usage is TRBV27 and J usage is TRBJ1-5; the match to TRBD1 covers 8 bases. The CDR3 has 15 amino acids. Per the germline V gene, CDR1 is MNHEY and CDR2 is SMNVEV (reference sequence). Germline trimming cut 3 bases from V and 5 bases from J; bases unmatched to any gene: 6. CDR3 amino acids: CASSFRGQGYQPQHF. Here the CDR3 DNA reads TGTGCCAGCAGTTTCCGTGGACAGGGCTATCAGCCCCAGCATTTT.

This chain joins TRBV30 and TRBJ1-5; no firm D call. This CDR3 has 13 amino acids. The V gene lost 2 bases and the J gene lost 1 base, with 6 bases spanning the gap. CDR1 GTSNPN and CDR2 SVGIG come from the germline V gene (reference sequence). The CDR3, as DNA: TGTGCCTGGAGTAGCCGCAGCAATCAGCCCCAGCATTTT. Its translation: CAWSSRSNQPQHF.

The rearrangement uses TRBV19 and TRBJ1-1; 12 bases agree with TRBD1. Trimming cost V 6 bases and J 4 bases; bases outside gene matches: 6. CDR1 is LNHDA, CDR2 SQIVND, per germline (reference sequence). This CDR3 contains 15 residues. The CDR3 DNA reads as TGTGCCAGTAGGAGGGACAGGGGGCGAGTCACTGAAGCTTTCTTT. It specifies CASRRDRGRVTEAFF.

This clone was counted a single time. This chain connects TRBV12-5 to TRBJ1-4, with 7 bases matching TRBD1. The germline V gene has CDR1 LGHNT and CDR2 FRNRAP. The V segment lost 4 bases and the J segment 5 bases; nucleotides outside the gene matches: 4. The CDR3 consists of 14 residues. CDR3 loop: CASGSGTENEKLFF. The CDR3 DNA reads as TGTGCTAGTGGTTCCGGGACAGAGAATGAAAAACTGTTTTTT. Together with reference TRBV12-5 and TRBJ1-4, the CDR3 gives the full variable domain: DARVTQTPRHKVTEMGQEVTMRCQPILGHNTVFWYRQTMMQGLELLAYFRNRAPLDDSGMPKDRFSAEMPDATLATLKIQPSEPRDSAVYFCASGSGTENEKLFFGSGTQLSVL.

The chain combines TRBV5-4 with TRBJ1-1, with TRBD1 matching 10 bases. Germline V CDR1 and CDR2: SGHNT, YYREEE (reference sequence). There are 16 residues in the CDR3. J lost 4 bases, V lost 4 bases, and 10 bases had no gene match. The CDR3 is CASSPPGTGERTEAFF. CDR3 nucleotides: TGTGCCAGCAGCCCCCCCGGGACAGGGGAGCGCACTGAAGCTTTCTTT.

The CDR3 sequence is CASSWDYANTGELFF. CDR3 sequence (DNA): TGTGCCAGCAGCTGGGACTACGCGAACACCGGGGAGCTGTTTTTT. The chain uses TRBV7-9 and TRBJ2-2; 7 bases are a match to TRBD2. Trimming removed 4 bases from V and 0 bases from J; junction bases left unmatched: 2. The CDR3 consists of 15 residues. The germline V gene has CDR1 SEHNR and CDR2 FQNEAQ (reference sequence).